This paragraph covers one TCR beta chain sequence. This entry comes from a study of blood T cell repertoires in COVID-19. Study details: Donors in the United States, Italy and Spain gave samples during acute or convalescent COVID-19.

In the source study's methods: The authors estimated nucleated cell counts from reference gene primer amplification. The data were produced by immunoSEQ multiplex PCR, yet TCRdb's version contains in-frame clones alone and is incomplete. V, J and clone size were drawn from that table, and D and trimming were deduced from the DNA. The sample has 100,000 to 150,000 clones, 74% seen once. The TCR originated in a man in his sixties with acute or convalescent COVID-19. The sample comprised peripheral blood.

In nucleotides, the CDR3 is TGCGCCAGCAGCTTGGGTGGGCAGAGCTCTGGAAACACCATATATTTT. It yields the protein CASSLGGQSSGNTIYF. The chain is built from TRBV5-1 and TRBJ1-3; no definite D call. In germline, CDR1 is SGHRS, CDR2 YFSETQ. V was trimmed by 0 bases and J by 0 bases, leaving 10 bases between them. The CDR3 has 16 amino acids.